This note documents a single T cell receptor (beta chain) sequence. Its antigen is still unknown. V was cut by 2 bases and J by 4 bases, with 12 bases left in between. The CDR3 is 15 amino acids. The germline V gene encodes CDR1 MNHEY and CDR2 SMNVEV (reference sequence). The data stem from a study of response to subunit inactivated influenza vaccine. Notes on the study in general: With each seasonal influenza vaccination, the authors suggested, few new T cells are recruited.

Each CDR3 protein is one row after TCRdb ran MiXCR on the RT-PCR reads. In the table there are hundreds of thousands of distinct CDR3 sequences, around 14% of which are singletons. Sequencing was performed on PBMCs from blood, taken roughly 13 days after vaccination. V is TRBV27 and J is TRBJ2-1; D perhaps matches TRBD2 (5 bases). The clonotype comes from a man in his fifties who received an inactivated influenza vaccine. The CDR3 DNA is TGTGCCAGCAGTTTACTTACTAGAGAATACAATGAGCAGTTCTTC. Its protein product is CASSLLTREYNEQFF.